This T cell receptor beta chain was obtained from a study of human T cells and chemical hapten exposure. This clonotype was detected ten times or more. The time point: healthy volunteer bleed at 2 weeks. Unfractionated whole blood was the source of the extracted total RNA. TCRdb independently ran MiXCR on the RACE reads; one entry per CDR3 protein. The data hold roughly 46,000 distinct CDR3 sequences, with 3.5% to 5% observed a single time. The germline gives CDR1 LNHDA, CDR2 SQIVND (reference sequence). The CDR3 is 14 amino acids. V shed 3 bases and J shed 1 base, with 9 bases lying between them. The genes are TRBV19 and TRBJ1-1; D gene ambiguous. Sequenced sample: whole blood. This TCR was recovered from a human donor in good health. Some clones in this sample may be carry-over from other donors' samples. CDR3 loop: CASSIPPGNTEAFF. As DNA, the CDR3 is TGTGCCAGTAGTATTCCTCCGGGGAACACTGAAGCTTTCTTT.